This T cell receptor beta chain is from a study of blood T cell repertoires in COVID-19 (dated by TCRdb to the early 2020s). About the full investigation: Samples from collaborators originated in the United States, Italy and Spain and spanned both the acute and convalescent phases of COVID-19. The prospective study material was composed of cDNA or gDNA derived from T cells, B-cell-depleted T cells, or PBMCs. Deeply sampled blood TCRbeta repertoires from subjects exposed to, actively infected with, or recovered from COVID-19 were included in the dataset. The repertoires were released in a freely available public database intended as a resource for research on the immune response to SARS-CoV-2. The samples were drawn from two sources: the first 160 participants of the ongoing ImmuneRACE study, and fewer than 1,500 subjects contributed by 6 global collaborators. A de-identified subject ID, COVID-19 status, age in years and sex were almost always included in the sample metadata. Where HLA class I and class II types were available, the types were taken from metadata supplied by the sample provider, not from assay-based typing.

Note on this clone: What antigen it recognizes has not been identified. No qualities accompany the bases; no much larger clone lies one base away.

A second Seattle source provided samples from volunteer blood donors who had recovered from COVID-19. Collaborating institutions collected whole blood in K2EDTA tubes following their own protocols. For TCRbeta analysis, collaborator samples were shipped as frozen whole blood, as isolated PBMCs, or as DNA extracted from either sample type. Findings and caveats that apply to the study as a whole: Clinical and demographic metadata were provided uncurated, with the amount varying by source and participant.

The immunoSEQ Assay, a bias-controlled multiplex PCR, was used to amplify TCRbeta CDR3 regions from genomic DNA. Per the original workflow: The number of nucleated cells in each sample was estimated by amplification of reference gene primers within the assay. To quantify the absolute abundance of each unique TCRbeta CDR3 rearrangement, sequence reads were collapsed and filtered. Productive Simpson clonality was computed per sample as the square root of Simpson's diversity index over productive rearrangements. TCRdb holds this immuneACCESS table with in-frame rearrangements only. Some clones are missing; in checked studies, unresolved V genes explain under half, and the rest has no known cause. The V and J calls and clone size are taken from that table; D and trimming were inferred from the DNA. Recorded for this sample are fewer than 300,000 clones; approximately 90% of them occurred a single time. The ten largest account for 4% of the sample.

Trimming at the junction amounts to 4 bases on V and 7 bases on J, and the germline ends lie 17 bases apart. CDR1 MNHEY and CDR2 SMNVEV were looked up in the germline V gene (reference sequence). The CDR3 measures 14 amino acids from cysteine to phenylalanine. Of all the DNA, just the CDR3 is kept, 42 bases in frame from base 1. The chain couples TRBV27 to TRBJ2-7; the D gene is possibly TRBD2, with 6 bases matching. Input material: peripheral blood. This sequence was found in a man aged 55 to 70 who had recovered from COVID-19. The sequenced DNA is TGTGCCAGCAGTTCTACCCCCCCTGCGGGGGAGCAGTACTTC. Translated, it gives CASSSTPPAGEQYF.